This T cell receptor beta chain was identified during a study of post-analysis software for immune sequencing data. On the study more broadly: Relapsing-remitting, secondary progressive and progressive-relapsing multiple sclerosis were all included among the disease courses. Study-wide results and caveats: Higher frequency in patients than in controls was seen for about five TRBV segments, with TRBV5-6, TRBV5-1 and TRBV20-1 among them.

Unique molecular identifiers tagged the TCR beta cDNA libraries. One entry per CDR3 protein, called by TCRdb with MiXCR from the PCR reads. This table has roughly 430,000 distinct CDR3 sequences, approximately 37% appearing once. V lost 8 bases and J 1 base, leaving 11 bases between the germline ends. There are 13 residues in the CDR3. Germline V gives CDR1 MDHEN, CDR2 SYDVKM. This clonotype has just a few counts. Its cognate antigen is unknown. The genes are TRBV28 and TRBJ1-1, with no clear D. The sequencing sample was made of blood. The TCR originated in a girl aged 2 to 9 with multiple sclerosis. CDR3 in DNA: TGTGCCAGCCGACGGGTAGCGAACACTGAAGCTTTCTTT. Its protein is CASRRVANTEAFF. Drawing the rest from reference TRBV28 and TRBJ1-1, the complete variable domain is DVKVTQSSRYLVKRTGEKVFLECVQDMDHENMFWYRQDPGLGLRLIYFSYDVKMKEKGDIPEGYSVSREKKERFSLILESASTNQTSMYLCASRRVANTEAFFGQGTRLTVV.